Listed below are T cell receptor beta chains from one sample, sequenced in a study of human T cells and chemical hapten exposure. TCRdb fed the RACE reads into MiXCR, producing one record per CDR3 protein. Of fewer than 85,000 distinct CDR3 sequences in the sample, around 10% are singletons; the top ten hold roughly 1.5%. The source material was whole blood, sampled in connection with sensitization to the hapten diphenylcyclopropenone (DPC). Every receptor here comes from a man aged 18 to 30 with alopecia areata. Some clones in this sample may be carry-over from other donors' samples. The CDR3 runs from the conserved cysteine through the conserved F or W. Each record gives: clone size, D gene, J gene, V gene, CDR3 protein, CDR3 DNA. A D gene is named only where the DNA matches it firmly. Clone size is stated in some rows and not others, as once, few, many or a class when expanded.

clone_size: few; d_call: -; j_call: TRBJ1-1; v_call: TRBV6-2/TRBV6-3; cdr3_aa: CASISVGPMNTEAFF; cdr3_nt: TGTGCCAGCATCTCAGTGGGGCCTATGAACACTGAAGCTTTCTTT
clone_size: -; d_call: -; j_call: TRBJ2-3; v_call: TRBV9; cdr3_aa: CASSVVGSTSTDTQYF; cdr3_nt: TGTGCCAGCAGCGTAGTTGGCAGCACTAGCACAGATACGCAGTATTTT
clone_size: many; d_call: -; j_call: TRBJ1-3; v_call: TRBV7-2; cdr3_aa: CASSPNGGTGNTIYF; cdr3_nt: TGTGCCAGCAGCCCGAACGGGGGGACTGGAAACACCATATATTTT
clone_size: many; d_call: -; j_call: TRBJ1-2; v_call: TRBV2; cdr3_aa: CASSVDRSNYGYTF; cdr3_nt: TGTGCCAGCAGTGTAGACAGGTCTAACTATGGCTACACCTTC
clone_size: many; d_call: -; j_call: TRBJ1-2; v_call: TRBV4-2; cdr3_aa: CASSVRARDGYTF; cdr3_nt: TGTGCCAGCAGCGTCCGGGCCCGAGATGGCTACACCTTC
clone_size: many; d_call: TRBD2; j_call: TRBJ2-2; v_call: TRBV9; cdr3_aa: CASSPALAGPLTGELFF; cdr3_nt: TGTGCCAGCAGCCCTGCTCTAGCGGGCCCCCTCACCGGGGAGCTGTTTTTT
clone_size: -; d_call: -; j_call: TRBJ1-5; v_call: TRBV7-6; cdr3_aa: CASSLWSDQPQHF; cdr3_nt: TGTGCCAGCAGCTTATGGTCGGATCAGCCCCAGCATTTT
clone_size: -; d_call: TRBD2; j_call: TRBJ2-5; v_call: TRBV11-1; cdr3_aa: CASSFGLAEETQYF; cdr3_nt: TGTGCCAGCAGCTTCGGACTAGCGGAGGAGACCCAGTACTTC
clone_size: -; d_call: TRBD2; j_call: TRBJ2-1; v_call: TRBV29-1; cdr3_aa: CSVDGLAGSYNEQFF; cdr3_nt: TGCAGCGTTGATGGGCTAGCGGGGAGTTACAATGAGCAGTTCTTC
clone_size: -; d_call: -; j_call: TRBJ2-1; v_call: TRBV11-2; cdr3_aa: CASSLDRVNEQFF; cdr3_nt: TGTGCCAGCAGCTTAGATAGGGTCAATGAGCAGTTCTTC
clone_size: many; d_call: -; j_call: TRBJ1-1; v_call: TRBV7-3; cdr3_aa: CASSLMAENTEAFF; cdr3_nt: TGTGCCAGCAGCTTAATGGCCGAAAACACTGAAGCTTTCTTT
clone_size: few; d_call: -; j_call: TRBJ1-2; v_call: TRBV7-2; cdr3_aa: CASSLALMGPAGGYTF; cdr3_nt: TGTGCCAGCAGCTTAGCGCTAATGGGGCCAGCGGGTGGCTACACCTTC
clone_size: few; d_call: -; j_call: TRBJ2-5; v_call: TRBV7-2; cdr3_aa: CASSFSQGQETQYF; cdr3_nt: TGTGCCAGCAGCTTTTCTCAGGGCCAAGAGACCCAGTACTTC
clone_size: many; d_call: TRBD1; j_call: TRBJ2-7; v_call: TRBV6-2/TRBV6-3; cdr3_aa: CASSYGDRGIAEQYF; cdr3_nt: TGTGCCAGCAGTTACGGCGACAGGGGGATAGCCGAGCAGTACTTC
clone_size: -; d_call: TRBD1; j_call: TRBJ2-7; v_call: TRBV7-9; cdr3_aa: CASSADFRDRVYEQYF; cdr3_nt: TGTGCCAGCAGCGCAGATTTCCGGGACAGGGTCTACGAGCAGTACTTC
clone_size: many; d_call: -; j_call: TRBJ2-3; v_call: TRBV20-1; cdr3_aa: CSARELGFLPRDPPTDTQYF; cdr3_nt: TGCAGTGCTAGAGAGCTGGGGTTTCTCCCCCGGGACCCGCCTACAGATACGCAGTATTTT
clone_size: few; d_call: -; j_call: TRBJ2-5; v_call: TRBV10-2; cdr3_aa: CASSGGGVSPETQYF; cdr3_nt: TGCGCCAGCAGTGGAGGTGGGGTAAGCCCAGAGACCCAGTACTTC
clone_size: many; d_call: -; j_call: TRBJ2-7; v_call: TRBV18; cdr3_aa: CVSSQGYEQYF; cdr3_nt: TGTGTCAGCTCTCAGGGATACGAGCAGTACTTC
clone_size: -; d_call: -; j_call: TRBJ2-3; v_call: TRBV25-1; cdr3_aa: CASSEWESADTQYF; cdr3_nt: TGTGCCAGCAGTGAATGGGAATCCGCAGATACGCAGTATTTT
clone_size: few; d_call: -; j_call: TRBJ2-4; v_call: TRBV6-2/TRBV6-3; cdr3_aa: CASSPGIAKNIQYF; cdr3_nt: TGTGCCAGCAGTCCAGGGATAGCCAAAAACATTCAGTACTTC
clone_size: -; d_call: -; j_call: TRBJ1-1; v_call: TRBV20-1; cdr3_aa: CSARVGSQAFF; cdr3_nt: TGCAGTGCTAGAGTGGGCTCGCAAGCTTTCTTT
clone_size: many; d_call: -; j_call: TRBJ2-5; v_call: TRBV5-1; cdr3_aa: CASTISSRTVRETQYF; cdr3_nt: TGCGCCAGCACGATATCAAGTAGGACAGTGCGGGAGACCCAGTACTTC